This TCR beta chain appears in the sequencing data of a study of beta chain features in type 1 diabetes. Study conclusions and caveats: Type 1 diabetes patients showed a moderate but significant shortening of TCRB CDR3s in all four CD4+ subsets. cDNA-based reads could over-represent cells with high TCR expression.

About this clone itself: No antigen is known for it.

Reverse transcription of all isolated RNA meant that expressed TCRB transcripts were sequenced. The method was immunoSEQ multiplex PCR; TCRdb's version includes in-frame clones alone and lacks a portion of them. The sample holds almost 350,000 clones; roughly a tenth are singletons and the top ten take roughly 1%. The CDR3 spans 13 residues. Trimming stripped 5 bases from V and 5 bases from J, with 12 bases between. Per the germline V gene, CDR1 is SEHNR and CDR2 is FQNEAQ (reference sequence). Cells sorted by CD45RO/CCR7/CD25/CD127/CD95/CD27 comprised CD4+ naive, central memory, regulatory and stem cell-like memory cells. Each sorted fraction was over 98% pure.

The receptor was derived from a man under 40 with type 1 diabetes. Sequencing was done on a sample of central memory CD4+ T cells from blood. The chain links TRBV7-9 to TRBJ1-1, with a weak D call TRBD1 (6 bases). The chain's CDR3 is CASSAQGETEAFF. DNA for the CDR3: TGTGCCAGCAGCGCACAGGGAGAGACTGAAGCTTTCTTT.